One and the same sample provided the 29 T cell receptor beta chains below, sequenced in a study of blood T cells in healthy people across ages. Using a J-beta primer mix together with a sample-barcoded 5' primer, a second PCR was run for roughly 6 to 12 cycles. Via MiXCR, TCRdb re-called the 5' RACE reads, giving one row per CDR3 protein. Here the sample spans around 940,000 distinct CDR3 sequences, 51% being singletons. Sequenced material: blood. The source of these receptors is a woman between 55 and 75 years old in good health.

The chain employs TRBV28 and TRBJ2-7; no reliable D call. The germline V and J ends were trimmed by 4 bases and 6 bases, with 13 bases remaining between them. Looked up from germline, CDR1 is MDHEN and CDR2 is SYDVKM. The CDR3 has 13 amino acids. Here the CDR3 DNA reads TGTGCCAGCAGTTCACCCGTGAAGTGCGAGCAGTACTTC. As protein: CASSSPVKCEQYF.

The chain employs TRBV30 and TRBJ2-1, with a tentative D call TRBD2 (5 bases). Germline CDR1 GTSNPN, CDR2 SVGIG (reference sequence). V lost 3 bases and J lost 4, with 13 bases in between. The CDR3 has 14 residues. The CDR3 reads CAWRSRERYNEQFF. Here the CDR3 DNA reads TGTGCCTGGAGATCGAGGGAGAGATACAATGAGCAGTTCTTC.

The chain uses TRBV11-2 and TRBJ2-3; 10 bases are shared with TRBD2. In germline, CDR1 is SGHAT, CDR2 FQNNGV. The CDR3 is 18 amino acids. With 5 bases clipped from V and 6 bases from J, the junction kept 17 bases outside the gene matches. CDR3 region: CASSPRGETSGIYDTQYF. CDR3 coding DNA: TGTGCCAGCAGCCCACGCGGGGAAACTAGCGGGATATATGATACGCAGTATTTT.

The CDR3 reads CSARDPPGLAGTYNEQFF. In DNA form, the CDR3 reads TGCAGTGCTAGAGATCCTCCCGGACTAGCGGGAACCTACAATGAGCAGTTCTTC. The rearrangement links TRBV20-1 to TRBJ2-1; 12 nucleotides agree with TRBD2. Germline V gives CDR1 DFQATT, CDR2 SNEGSKA (reference sequence). Trimming cost V 0 bases and J 2 bases; bases outside gene matches: 8. The length of the CDR3 is 18 residues.

In its sample, this clonotype was seen once. This chain links TRBV19 with TRBJ2-7; no reliable D call. The CDR3 is made up of 15 amino acids. Germline lookup yields CDR1 LNHDA and CDR2 SQIVND (reference sequence). Trimming left V 4 bases short and J 0 bases short, with 13 bases between. In nucleotides, the CDR3 is TGTGCCAGTAGTACCAGAGGAGCCAGCTCCTACGAGCAGTACTTC. Protein product: CASSTRGASSYEQYF.

This clonotype was recorded a few times. The J gene is TRBJ2-7, the V gene TRBV5-6; D gene unclear. The CDR3 has 13 residues. Trimming removed 5 bases at V and 0 bases at J, with 9 bases between. CDR1 is SGHDT and CDR2 is YYEEEE in the germline V gene. This CDR3 is CASSPENSYEQYF. For the CDR3, the DNA is TGTGCCAGCAGTCCAGAGAACTCCTACGAGCAGTACTTC.

The chain recombines TRBV27 with TRBJ1-1, with D possibly matching TRBD1 (6 bases). The germline V and J ends were trimmed by 5 bases and 0 bases, with 16 bases remaining between them. The germline gives CDR1 MNHEY, CDR2 SMNVEV (reference sequence). The CDR3 is 16 residues long. As DNA, the CDR3 is TGTGCCAGCAGTCCTAAACCGGGACACTTGAACACTGAAGCTTTCTTT. It encodes CASSPKPGHLNTEAFF.

This clonotype turned up a few times. The CDR3 nucleotides are TGTGCCAGCAGCTTGGGGGCTAGCCCCCGTTACAATGAGCAGTTCTTC. Translated: CASSLGASPRYNEQFF. The chain employs TRBV5-6 and TRBJ2-1; perhaps TRBD2 as D (5 bases). The CDR3 loop spans 16 amino acids. The V gene's germline CDR1 is SGHDT and CDR2 YYEEEE. Trimming stripped 0 bases from V and 4 bases from J, with 14 bases between.

V gene TRBV7-8 combines with J gene TRBJ2-7, with 8 bases identical to TRBD2. The germline gives CDR1 SGHVS, CDR2 FQNEAQ. With 2 bases clipped from V and 4 bases from J, the junction kept 7 bases outside the gene matches. CDR3 size: 15 residues. This CDR3 is CASSLSAGVLYEQYF. CDR3 DNA sequence: TGTGCCAGCAGCTTATCAGCGGGAGTTCTATACGAGCAGTACTTC.

The genes are TRBV12-3 or TRBV12-4 and TRBJ2-7; 11 bases agree with TRBD1. This CDR3 region has 15 residues. With V trimmed by 4 bases and J by 1 base, 3 bases remained unmatched. The CDR3 region has the DNA TGTGCCAGCAGTTGGGACAGGGGGGGATCCTACGAGCAGTACTTC. This translates into CASSWDRGGSYEQYF.

The rearrangement joins TRBV18 to TRBJ1-4; D call uncertain. Germline assignment: CDR1 KGHSH and CDR2 LQKENI. V gave up 3 bases and J gave up 4 bases, with 6 bases separating them. The CDR3 length is 13 residues. CDR3 sequence: CASSPKGNEKLFF. The CDR3 coding sequence is TGTGCCAGCTCACCGAAGGGTAATGAAAAACTGTTTTTT.

The chain uses TRBV20-1 and TRBJ2-1; 11 nucleotides agree with TRBD2. CDR1 DFQATT and CDR2 SNEGSKA come from the germline V gene (reference sequence). The CDR3 length is 19 residues. The J segment lost 3 bases and the V segment lost 4 bases, leaving 17 bases of the junction unmatched. CDR3 sequence: CSAIPPLWATSGSYNEQFF. CDR3 DNA: TGCAGTGCTATCCCCCCCCTCTGGGCCACTAGCGGGAGCTACAATGAGCAGTTCTTC.

Points on this clonotype: The junction departs from germline at one end; a sequencing error may be responsible. The genes are TRBV28 and TRBJ2-7; D unresolved. Germline V gene lookup returns CDR1 MDHEN and CDR2 SYDVKM. The CDR3 covers 14 residues. DNA of the CDR3: TGCGCCAGTACCCCGACCGGGTTCATCTACGAGCAGTACTTC. It codes for CASTPTGFIYEQYF.

The chain joins TRBV20-1 to TRBJ2-5, with D maybe TRBD2 (5 bases). CDR3 length: 14 residues. The germline V gene has CDR1 DFQATT and CDR2 SNEGSKA (reference sequence). The germline V and J ends were trimmed by 6 bases and 0 bases, with 14 bases remaining between them. In DNA, the CDR3 is TGCAGTGCCCCCACGGGGTGGTACCAAGAGACCCAGTACTTC. This encodes CSAPTGWYQETQYF.

This chain joins TRBV4-3 and TRBJ2-1, with D maybe TRBD2 (6 bases). V lost 0 bases to trimming and J lost 8 bases, with 14 bases between them. The CDR3 spans 15 residues. CDR1 LGHNA and CDR2 YSLEER come from the germline V gene. The CDR3 sequence is CASSQEPGLGDEQFF. The CDR3, as DNA: TGCGCCAGCAGCCAAGAACCGGGACTCGGGGATGAGCAGTTCTTC.

The chain links TRBV27 to TRBJ2-1, with D possibly being TRBD1 (5 bases). V was shortened by 4 bases and J by 0 bases, with 16 bases between the two germline ends. Germline V lookup: CDR1 MNHEY, CDR2 SMNVEV (reference sequence). This CDR3 comprises 17 residues. CDR3 amino acids: CASSSQTDLSSYNEQFF. The CDR3 DNA is TGTGCCAGCAGTTCTCAGACAGACTTGAGCTCCTACAATGAGCAGTTCTTC.

This clonotype has just a few counts. The rearrangement uses TRBV20-1 and TRBJ2-3; a possible D gene is TRBD2 (5 bases). Germline V lookup: CDR1 DFQATT, CDR2 SNEGSKA (reference sequence). Trimming stripped 3 bases from V and 0 bases from J, with 7 bases between. This CDR3 is 13 amino acids long. CDR3 sequence (DNA): TGCAGTGCTAGCGGGGTTAGCACAGATACGCAGTATTTT. This codes for CSASGVSTDTQYF.

This clonotype was seen a few times. The genes are TRBV12-3 or TRBV12-4 and TRBJ2-1, with 9 bases that match TRBD1. This CDR3 is 17 amino acids long. V dropped 5 bases and J dropped 9; count of bases not matched to a gene: 17. Written as DNA, the CDR3 is TGTGCCAGCAGTACAGCGCCCGGGACAGGGAATATGGGTGAGCAGTTCTTC. This encodes CASSTAPGTGNMGEQFF.

The rearrangement joins TRBV28 to TRBJ2-1; D remains unclear. The CDR3 has 12 amino acids. Trimming removed 6 bases from V and 12 bases from J, with 15 bases in between. CDR1 is MDHEN and CDR2 is SYDVKM in the germline V gene. CDR3 sequence: CASSVRFLGQFF. The CDR3 nucleotides read TGTGCCAGCAGCGTAAGGTTTTTAGGGCAGTTCTTC.

V is TRBV30 and J is TRBJ2-7; 9 nucleotides match TRBD2. Losses at the gene ends were 4 bases for V and 7 bases for J; bases not matched to a gene: 8. CDR3 length: 13 residues. Germline assignment: CDR1 GTSNPN and CDR2 SVGIG (reference sequence). The CDR3, as DNA: TGTGCCTGGACTGGGCTAGCGGGAAGGGAGCAGTACTTC. As protein: CAWTGLAGREQYF.

This clonotype was counted a few times. The CDR3 DNA reads as TGCAGTGCTAGAACCCTCAACGGAGGGAAGGAGCAGTACTTC. It specifies CSARTLNGGKEQYF. The V gene is TRBV20-1, the J gene TRBJ2-7; D is possibly TRBD2 (6 bases). Germline loops: CDR1 DFQATT, CDR2 SNEGSKA (reference sequence). Trimming removed 2 bases from V and 7 bases from J, with 18 bases in between. There are 14 residues in the CDR3.

This clonotype was counted a single time. The J gene is TRBJ2-3, the V gene TRBV20-1, with 15 bases aligning to TRBD2. The J segment lost 9 bases and the V segment lost 5 bases, leaving 9 bases of the junction unmatched. CDR3 length: 15 amino acids. Germline V gene lookup returns CDR1 DFQATT and CDR2 SNEGSKA (reference sequence). This CDR3 is CSAAWTSGRAGTQYF. The CDR3 nucleotides are TGCAGTGCTGCTTGGACTAGCGGGAGGGCCGGAACGCAGTATTTT.

With regard to this clonotype: One end of the junction varies from germline; a read error may be responsible. This chain uses TRBV12-3 or TRBV12-4 with TRBJ2-7; D may match TRBD1 or TRBD2 (5 bases each). The CDR3 runs to 16 residues. The CDR3 sequence is CVSSPPGRTLPHEQYF. The CDR3 DNA sequence: TGTGTCAGCAGTCCCCCGGGACGGACCCTACCCCACGAGCAGTACTTC.

J is TRBJ2-3 and V is TRBV15; 9 nucleotides agree with TRBD1. Per the germline V gene, CDR1 is LNHNV and CDR2 is YYDKDF (reference sequence). The CDR3 is 15 amino acids. The junction had 6 bases not matched to a gene; V was cut back by 8 bases and J by 0 bases. The CDR3, as DNA: TGTGCCACCGTTTTGGACAGGGGCAGCACAGATACGCAGTATTTT. Translation gives CATVLDRGSTDTQYF.

This clonotype has at least ten counts. The V gene is TRBV12-3 or TRBV12-4, the J gene TRBJ2-5, with D uncertain. The CDR3 spans 12 residues. V lost 2 bases, J lost 5 bases, and 6 bases lay in between. The CDR3 loop reads CASSLRWETQYF. CDR3 coding DNA: TGTGCCAGCAGTTTACGGTGGGAGACCCAGTACTTC.

This clonotype showed up just a few times. The V and J genes are TRBV6-6 and TRBJ2-1; 11 nucleotides line up with TRBD2. The CDR3 runs 14 residues. Unmatched junction bases numbered 3, after V lost 7 bases and J lost 4 bases. From germline, CDR1 is MNHNY and CDR2 SVGAGI (reference sequence). CDR3 nucleotides: TGTGCCAGCATACCTAGCGGGAGGTACAATGAGCAGTTCTTC. Translation gives CASIPSGRYNEQFF.

Comment on this clonotype: One junction end disagrees with the germline gene, perhaps due to a read error. This chain joins TRBV6-2 or TRBV6-3 and TRBJ2-5; 10 bases line up with TRBD2. CDR1 and CDR2 from the germline V gene are MNHEY and SVGEGT. The length of the CDR3 is 16 residues. CDR3 region: CAGSYSKTSGYPQQYF. In DNA, the CDR3 is TGTGCCGGCAGTTACTCGAAGACTAGCGGGTACCCGCAGCAGTACTTC.

This chain connects TRBV12-3 or TRBV12-4 to TRBJ2-1; 10 nucleotides line up with TRBD2. V lost 4 bases and J lost 5; bases outside the gene matches: 8. The CDR3 loop spans 16 amino acids. DNA of the CDR3: TGTGCCAGCAGTTCACAAGCGGGAGGGCCGAACAATGAGCAGTTCTTC. It codes for CASSSQAGGPNNEQFF.

This clonotype was observed a handful of times. The J gene is TRBJ1-2, the V gene TRBV7-2; 10 bases line up with TRBD1. This CDR3 is 14 amino acids long. Germline assignment: CDR1 SGHTA and CDR2 FQGNSA. The V gene end was trimmed by 5 bases and the J gene end by 8 bases; junction bases not matched to a gene: 8. Here the CDR3 reads CASSLGTGVRGYTF. CDR3 DNA: TGTGCCAGCAGCCTCGGGACAGGGGTTCGGGGCTACACCTTC.